The clone carrying this T cell receptor (beta chain) has at least ten counts. Its matching antigen is unknown. This specimen belongs to a study of T cell repertoires in cytomegalovirus infection. Study as a whole: Used in the study were CMV epitopes, some recently identified and HLA-C-restricted, others well-studied and HLA-B-restricted.

Germline V gene data show CDR1 as MNHEY and CDR2 as SVGEGT. V gave up 5 bases and J gave up 6 bases; unmatched junction bases: 7. The CDR3 contains 14 residues. Study-level results: CMV carriers with the relevant HLA were identified by cumulative public TCR beta family frequency. The ex vivo response was dominated by HLA-C-restricted CMV-specific TCR beta clonotypes.

TCRdb reprocessed the reads via MiXCR and lists one record per CDR3 protein. The table lists a few hundred thousand distinct CDR3 sequences, roughly 25% of them singletons. The chain carries TRBV6-2 or TRBV6-3 and TRBJ2-1, with 7 positions matching TRBD2. This clonotype originated in a human donor in good health (CMV status not recorded). Some clones in this sample may be carry-over from other donors' samples. Material: cultured PBMCs, obtained from culture after CMV antigen stimulation. The CDR3 DNA reads TGTGCCAGCAGTCAGACTAGCCGGCGCAATGAGCAGTTCTTC. Translating it yields CASSQTSRRNEQFF.